This TCR beta chain originates from a study of OX40 agonist ivuxolimab in advanced cancers. The ends were cut back, 2 bases at V and 6 bases at J, with 12 bases in the middle. CDR1 and CDR2 from the germline V gene are SGHDT and YYEEEE. This CDR3 is 13 amino acids long. Some clones are missing from TCRdb's copy, which holds only in-frame ones; the method was immunoSEQ multiplex PCR. This table has some 33,000 clones, 74% appearing once. This clone has at least ten counts. The genes are TRBV5-6 and TRBJ2-7; D remains unclear. Sequencing used CD4+ or CD8+ T cells sorted from blood, obtained in a trial of the OX40 agonist ivuxolimab. The receptor was isolated from an adult with an advanced solid tumor such as melanoma, head and neck, liver or kidney cancer. The chain's CDR3 is CASSFGYGSEQYF. CDR3 DNA sequence: TGTGCCAGCAGCTTCGGGTACGGCTCCGAGCAGTACTTC.